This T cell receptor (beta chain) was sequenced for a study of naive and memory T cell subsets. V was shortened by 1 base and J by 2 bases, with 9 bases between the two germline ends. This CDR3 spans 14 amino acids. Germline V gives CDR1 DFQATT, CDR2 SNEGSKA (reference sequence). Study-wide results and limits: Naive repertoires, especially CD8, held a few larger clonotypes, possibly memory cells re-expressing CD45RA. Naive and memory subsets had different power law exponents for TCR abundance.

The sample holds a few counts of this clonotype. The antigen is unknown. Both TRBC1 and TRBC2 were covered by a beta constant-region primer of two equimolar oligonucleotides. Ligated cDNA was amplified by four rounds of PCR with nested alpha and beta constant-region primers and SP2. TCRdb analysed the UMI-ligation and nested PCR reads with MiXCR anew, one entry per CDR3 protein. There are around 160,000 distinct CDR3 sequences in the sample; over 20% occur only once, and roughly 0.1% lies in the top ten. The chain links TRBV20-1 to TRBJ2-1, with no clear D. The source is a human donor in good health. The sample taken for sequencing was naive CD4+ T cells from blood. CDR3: CSARVVTAYNEQFF. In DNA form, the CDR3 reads TGCAGTGCTAGAGTCGTTACGGCCTACAATGAGCAGTTCTTC.